This TCR beta chain was sequenced for a study of shared clonotypes between healthy human individuals. Germline loops: CDR1 LNHNV, CDR2 YYDKDF (reference sequence). This CDR3 region has 16 residues. J lost 5 bases, V lost 1 base, and 5 bases had no gene match. Using immunoSEQ multiplex PCR, the repertoire was profiled, and TCRdb retains in-frame clones only, with some absent. The sample has a few million clones; just over 90% are singletons. What was sequenced was naive CD4+ T cells sorted from blood. Subset described: CD45RA+ positively selected. This clonotype originated in a young man in good health. This chain connects TRBV15 to TRBJ2-2, with TRBD1 matching over 9 bases. CDR3 sequence: CATSRVGQGRTGELFF. The CDR3 coding sequence is TGTGCCACCAGCAGAGTCGGACAGGGGAGGACCGGGGAGCTGTTTTTT.